The 18 T cell receptor beta chains in this list originate from one sample, sequenced in a study of blood T cell repertoires in COVID-19. The table came from immunoSEQ multiplex PCR; TCRdb's copy has only in-frame clones and leaves some out. Seen here are 250,000 to 350,000 clones, around nine tenths observed once, and the top ten hold roughly 0.8%. The sample was peripheral blood. The receptors originated from a man aged 30-40 years with acute or convalescent COVID-19.

The chain couples TRBV6-5 to TRBJ2-7, with D possibly matching TRBD1 (6 bases). Trimming pared 8 bases from V and 4 bases from J, leaving 18 bases between. The germline V gene encodes CDR1 MNHEY and CDR2 SVGAGI. The CDR3 is 14 amino acids. CDR3 in amino acids: CASGTPVGAYEQYF. The CDR3 nucleotides read TGTGCCAGCGGTACTCCGGTGGGGGCTTACGAGCAGTACTTC.

The chain uses TRBV7-9 and TRBJ2-1; 9 bases are a match to TRBD1. The CDR3 spans 15 residues. Germline V gene lookup returns CDR1 SEHNR and CDR2 FQNEAQ (reference sequence). The junction had 10 bases not matched to a gene; V was cut back by 10 bases and J by 3 bases. In nucleotides, the CDR3 is TGTGCCACCAGTAGGGGGACAGGGAGCTACAATGAGCAGTTCTTC. Translated: CATSRGTGSYNEQFF.

The chain joins TRBV28 to TRBJ2-7; a weak D match, TRBD1 (6 bases). This CDR3 has 14 residues. V was cut by 11 bases and J by 0 bases, with 17 bases left in between. The germline V gene encodes CDR1 MDHEN and CDR2 SYDVKM. In DNA form, the CDR3 reads TGTGCCTGCAAGAGAGGGGGATTCTCCTACGAGCAGTACTTC. Its protein is CACKRGGFSYEQYF.

The chain couples TRBV7-9 to TRBJ2-5; 9 bases match TRBD1. The CDR3 has 18 residues. Trimming took 4 bases from V and 4 from J; bases not matched to a gene: 16. Germline V lookup: CDR1 SEHNR, CDR2 FQNEAQ (reference sequence). CDR3 in DNA: TGTGCCAGCAGCTCGGGTGGGACAGGGATCACTACGTTAGAGACCCAGTACTTC. It is translated as CASSSGGTGITTLETQYF.

The DNA for the CDR3 is TGTGCCAGCAGCCCCACGGTCGGGACTAGCGGGAGTAGGGACGGGGAGCTGTTTTTT. Encoded protein: CASSPTVGTSGSRDGELFF. The rearrangement links TRBV3-1 (or the pseudogene TRBV3-2) to TRBJ2-2; 14 positions agree with TRBD2. The V gene end was trimmed by 4 bases and the J gene end by 7 bases; junction bases not matched to a gene: 14. The CDR3 extends over 19 amino acids. Germline loops: CDR1 LGHDT, CDR2 YNNKEL (reference sequence).

The chain has TRBV28 and TRBJ2-2; 7 bases fit TRBD2. The CDR3 is 16 residues long. Germline V CDR1 and CDR2: MDHEN, SYDVKM. V lost 7 bases and J lost 1; bases outside the gene matches: 9. The DNA of the CDR3 is TGTGCCAGCAAGTATTCACGGGGGGTGAACACCGGGGAGCTGTTTTTT. Its protein is CASKYSRGVNTGELFF.

This chain links TRBV5-8 with TRBJ1-1; tentative D call: TRBD1 (5 bases). V lost 1 base and J lost 9, with 13 bases in between. Germline lookup yields CDR1 SGHTS and CDR2 YDEGEE. The CDR3 extends over 13 amino acids. CDR3 in amino acids: CASSLSGIMKAFF. The CDR3 nucleotides are TGTGCCAGCAGCTTGTCAGGGATCATGAAAGCTTTCTTT.

The gene calls are TRBV30 and TRBJ1-2; TRBD1 is a possible D gene (5 bases). In germline, CDR1 is GTSNPN, CDR2 SVGIG (reference sequence). The CDR3 extends over 10 amino acids. Deletions cut 8 bases from V and 4 bases from J, with 8 bases between. The DNA of the CDR3 is TGTGCCGGGGCGAGCTATGGCTACACCTTC. Amino acids: CAGASYGYTF.

V usage is TRBV5-4 and J usage is TRBJ1-6, with 10 bases lining up with TRBD1. CDR1 is SGHNT, CDR2 YYREEE, per germline (reference sequence). The CDR3 contains 15 residues. V gave up 5 bases and J gave up 8 bases; unmatched junction bases: 7. CDR3: CASRAGTGAYSPLHF. In nucleotides, the CDR3 is TGTGCCAGCAGGGCCGGGACAGGGGCTTATTCACCCCTCCACTTT.

The chain links TRBV5-1 to TRBJ1-5; no reliable D call. From germline, CDR1 is SGHRS and CDR2 YFSETQ. Trimming stripped 4 bases from V and 2 bases from J, with 10 bases between. There are 14 residues in the CDR3. CDR3 sequence reads: CASSPGSGNQPQHF. For the CDR3, the DNA is TGCGCCAGCAGCCCCGGGAGCGGCAATCAGCCCCAGCATTTT.

CDR3 in DNA: TGTGCCAGCAGTTTATGGACGGGTTCGACTAGCGGGGGGTCCTACGAGCAGTACTTC. It codes for CASSLWTGSTSGGSYEQYF. The genes are TRBV28 and TRBJ2-7; 13 bases align to TRBD2. The CDR3 runs 19 residues. Germline V gives CDR1 MDHEN, CDR2 SYDVKM. V shed 0 bases and J 1 base; nucleotides not matched to a gene: 9.

CDR3 nucleotide sequence: TGTGCCAGCAGCCCGAGGACAGGATCTGAAGCTTTCTTT. Translation: CASSPRTGSEAFF. The chain joins TRBV11-2 to TRBJ1-1, with 7 bases matching TRBD1. CDR1 is SGHAT and CDR2 is FQNNGV in the germline V gene. CDR3 length equals 13 residues. The V gene end was trimmed by 5 bases and the J gene end by 6 bases; junction bases not matched to a gene: 6. The full variable domain, completed using reference TRBV11-2 and TRBJ1-1, is EAGVAQSPRYKIIEKRQSVAFWCNPISGHATLYWYQQILGQGPKLLIQFQNNGVVDDSQLPKDRFSAERLKGVDSTLKIQPAKLEDSAVYLCASSPRTGSEAFFGQGTRLTVV.

CDR3 loop: CASSKQGRVGELFF. CDR3 in DNA: TGTGCCAGTAGTAAACAGGGTAGAGTCGGGGAGCTGTTTTTT. The chain employs TRBV19 and TRBJ2-2; D might be TRBD1 (6 bases). Germline-derived CDR1 and CDR2 are LNHDA and SQIVND (reference sequence). The CDR3 has 14 residues. V lost 4 bases and J 7 bases, leaving 13 bases between the germline ends.

The rearrangement links TRBV19 to TRBJ1-2; D is perhaps TRBD1 (6 bases). The V and J ends lost 3 bases and 6 bases respectively, with 8 bases between them. The CDR3 is made up of 12 amino acids. Germline assignment: CDR1 LNHDA and CDR2 SQIVND (reference sequence). CDR3 nucleotide sequence: TGTGCCAGTAGTATGTCAGGGGATGGCTACACCTTC. Translation: CASSMSGDGYTF.

The chain carries TRBV10-3 and TRBJ2-7; 9 positions agree with TRBD2. This CDR3 has 14 residues. J lost 0 bases, V lost 7 bases, and 4 bases had no gene match. The V gene's germline CDR1 is ENHRY and CDR2 SYGVKD. CDR3 residues: CAITQREDSYEQYF. The CDR3 DNA follows: TGTGCCATCACCCAGCGGGAGGACTCCTACGAGCAGTACTTC.

The V call is TRBV5-1, the J call TRBJ2-3, with D possibly being TRBD1 (6 bases). Per the germline V gene, CDR1 is SGHRS and CDR2 is YFSETQ. V lost 1 base and J lost 1, with 13 bases in between. The CDR3 runs 16 residues. CDR3 bases: TGCGCCAGCAGCTTGCGACCCAGGGGCGGCACAGATACGCAGTATTTT. Its protein product is CASSLRPRGGTDTQYF. The complete variable domain, with remaining parts taken from reference TRBV5-1 and TRBJ2-3, reads KAGVTQTPRYLIKTRGQQVTLSCSPISGHRSVSWYQQTPGQGLQFLFEYFSETQRNKGNFPGRFSGRQFSNSRSEMNVSTLELGDSALYLCASSLRPRGGTDTQYFGPGTRLTVL.

The V gene is TRBV29-1, the J gene TRBJ1-2; 9 nucleotides agree with TRBD1. V shed 6 bases and J 6 bases; nucleotides not matched to a gene: 11. The CDR3 has 14 residues. Looked up from germline, CDR1 is SQVTM and CDR2 is ANQGSEA. CDR3 bases: TGCAGCGTCCTCGATAAACAGGGGGCCAATGGCTACACCTTC. Translated, it gives CSVLDKQGANGYTF.

V is TRBV5-1 and J is TRBJ1-5; possible D gene TRBD1, 6 bases. Trimming left V 2 bases short and J 0 bases short, with 9 bases between. The CDR3 is 15 amino acids. Germline loops: CDR1 SGHRS, CDR2 YFSETQ. For the CDR3, the DNA is TGCGCCAGCAGCTTCTCGGGACATAGCAATCAGCCCCAGCATTTT. It codes for CASSFSGHSNQPQHF.